The present T cell receptor beta chain was sequenced within a study of T cell responses to AZD1222 COVID-19 vaccine (dated by TCRdb to about 2021). As for the study more broadly: AZD1222 recipients given second doses at about 4 weeks or at about 12 weeks were pooled, since spike-specific TCR depth and breadth were not found to differ between the two schedules. TCR sequencing covered some 240 trial participants: 200 to 220 given two doses of AZD1222 and around 25 given two doses of MenACWY control vaccine. Trial participants were enrolled into age subgroups of 18-55, 56-69 and 70-plus years, which contained about 150, 27 and 61 TCR-sequenced participants, respectively. The research as a whole found: The 56-69-year group was small, and its depth increase did not reach significance, likely because of low power. Conclusions about previously exposed vaccinees were limited because only 5 or 6 AZD1222 recipients were SARS-CoV-2 seropositive at baseline. No day 14 peak-response samples were available, so repertoires were characterized only after the peak T cell response. Participants were mostly white British and included more females than males, and it was suggested by the authors that clonal diversity may have been underestimated. Reportedly, close to half of the unique spike-specific TCRs recognized epitopes lying outside the regions that are mutated in the B.1.351 and B.1.1.7 variants. Vaccine-associated CD4 TCRs spanned the whole spike protein, with dominant responses in regions 160-218 and 743-854. Spike-specific TCR breadth and depth rose significantly after two AZD1222 doses compared with day 0 and with MenACWY recipients.

Points on this clone: Which antigen it targets is not known. Base qualities are not at hand, and no much larger clone is one base apart.

The CDR3 regions of human TCRbeta chains were subjected to immunosequencing. The source study handled its data this way. TCRs in the repertoires were matched against a reference library of SARS-CoV-2-specific TCRs that had been generated with the MIRA antigen-specificity platform. Breadth was defined as the fraction of unique TCRs that were SARS-CoV-2-associated, and depth was defined as the fraction of total T cells that were SARS-CoV-2-associated. Using the MIRA data, each spike-specific TCR was assigned both to the spike region to which the TCR was reactive and to a CD4 or CD8 class. Log10-transformed breadth and depth values were compared by one-way ANOVA with Sidak's multiple comparisons tests. TCRdb holds this immuneACCESS table with in-frame rearrangements only. Some clones are missing; in checked studies, unresolved V genes explain under half, and the rest has no known cause. V and J calls and clone size come straight from that table; D and trimming were deduced from the DNA. Present in this sample are about 86,000 clones, around four fifths of which were seen just once. The biggest ten clones account for around 20% of the sample.

From the cysteine up to the phenylalanine, the CDR3 has a length of 15 residues. Left in the record is the CDR3 DNA by itself, 45 bases read in frame from the first base. V loses 2 bases, J loses 5 bases, and the germline ends lie 16 bases apart. Via the germline V gene (reference sequence), CDR1 is SGHNT and CDR2 YYREEE. This sample's time point label indicates: baseline before first vaccination. Samples from vaccinated people were obtained from the UK trials COV001 and COV002, which included a single-blind randomized controlled phase 2/3 trial of AZD1222 (ChAdOx1 nCoV-19) in healthy adults. For TCRbeta chain sequencing, PBMC samples were collected from trial participants at day 0 and at day 28 after the second dose.

The chain uses TRBV5-4 and TRBJ1-1, with a weak D call of TRBD1 (5 bases match). The input for sequencing was peripheral blood, taken on day 0 of AZD1222 vaccination. The receptor comes from an adult in good health. The nucleotide sequence reads TGTGCCAGCAGCTTCCCTACGGCGGGGGGAACTGAAGCTTTCTTT. This is translated as CASSFPTAGGTEAFF.